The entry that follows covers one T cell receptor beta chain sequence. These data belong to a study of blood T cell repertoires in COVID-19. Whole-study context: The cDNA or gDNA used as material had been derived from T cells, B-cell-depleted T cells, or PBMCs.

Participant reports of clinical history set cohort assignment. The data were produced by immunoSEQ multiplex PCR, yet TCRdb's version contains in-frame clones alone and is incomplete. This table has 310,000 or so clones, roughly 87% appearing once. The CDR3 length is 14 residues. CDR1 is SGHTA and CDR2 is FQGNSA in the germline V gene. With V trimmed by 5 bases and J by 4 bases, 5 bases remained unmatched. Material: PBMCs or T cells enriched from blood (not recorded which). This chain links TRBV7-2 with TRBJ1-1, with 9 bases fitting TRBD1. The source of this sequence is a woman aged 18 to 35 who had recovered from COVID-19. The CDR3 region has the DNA TGTGCCAGCAGCACAGGGGGCTTGGTCACTGAAGCTTTCTTT. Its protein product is CASSTGGLVTEAFF.